This T cell receptor beta chain appears in the sequencing data of a study of cytomegalovirus exposure and HLA in healthy donors (dated by TCRdb to 2015 to 2018). In terms of the full investigation: An earlier analysis of 550 to 700 of the donors reported 250 to 300 Gb of sequence data and roughly 100 million unique TCR beta sequences from about 179 million T cells. In addition to the first cohort of roughly 700 subjects, a separate validation cohort of under 150 different subjects was used. An earlier analysis of 587 of the donors used high-throughput TCR beta sequencing to judge whether each TCR beta V gene segment behaved as functional or pseudogenic. Around 320 gigabases of sequencing data and 78 million or so unique TCR sequences were included in an early release covering about 620 HLA-typed donors. The number of typed donors differed by locus: about 620-640 for A, B, C, DRB1 and DQB1; approximately 540 for DQA1; about 600 for DPA1; and roughly 470 for DPB1. Class I and class II HLA loci were covered by the typing at four-digit resolution. Using immunosequencing, the study profiled T cell repertoires from fewer than 850 subjects and related those repertoires to cytomegalovirus serostatus. In a later genetic analysis, genome-wide SNP genotypes for about three fifths of the 666 donors were used, and that subset was treated as a discovery cohort. Of the 300 to 500 genotyped donors, more than 75% were placed in the genetic ancestry cluster associated with self-reported Caucasian donors. Rather than using new phenotypic data, the later analysis identified candidate immune exposures from TCR beta sequences and from how often those sequences occurred across donors. Donor age, sex, ethnicity and CMV serostatus were compiled together with the repertoire data. The aim of the study was to test whether cataloging public T cell receptors could identify signatures of past pathogen exposure. To study patterns of TCR occurrence, a later analysis re-analyzed previously published TCR beta repertoires from 550 to 800 donors and added high-resolution HLA genotyping. Every discovery cohort repertoire had been produced on one sequencing platform. Four or five DR-DQ haplotypes were treated as single units for association and clustering because of strong linkage in the cohort. High-throughput TCR immunosequencing, statistical association of individual TCRs with disease status, and machine learning were combined to predict cytomegalovirus infection status. Among 300 to 450 genotyped donors of the cohort, an average of approximately 240,000 unique TCR beta nucleotide sequences were sequenced per donor, about a sixth of them non-productive. Broader findings and caveats from the paper: A later analysis found that HLA-associated TCR beta chains were more clonally expanded and had lower generation probabilities than equally common non-associated chains. The sequencing pipeline was judged likely to have produced a cluster of highly shared sequence variants as a technical artifact. When HLA alleles, especially DR and DQ, strongly co-occurred, TCR associations were difficult to assign to individual alleles. Because HLA typing was unavailable for some donors at each locus, only the typed subset was used in association tests. The cohort was sequenced for TCR beta chains only, and without alpha or paired-chain data the features that could be detected were limited. CMV serostatus was the only immune exposure information available for the cohort. Cytomegalovirus status was reported to be diagnosed by the classifier with high specificity and sensitivity in both the original and validation cohorts. Linkage disequilibrium might explain the correlated functional status among segregating V segments, but an unknown experimental factor could not be ruled out. A later analysis associated 16,951 TCR beta sequences with specific HLA alleles at a false discovery rate of 0.05. A later analysis reported that several top co-occurrence clusters appeared linked to parvovirus B19, influenza, CMV and Epstein-Barr virus. Sequencing depth was assumed to be roughly uniform across donors in the presence/absence analyses, though that assumption may not hold. A further reported finding was that TCR beta sequences accurately predicted the HLA-A and HLA-B alleles for most subjects in the first cohort. Compared with the roughly 700-donor mean, donors in an Asian-associated ancestry cluster had fewer N-insertions in productive TCRs, according to a later genetic analysis. Most TCR sequences were observed very rarely across donors, whereas some public TCRs were present in many individuals. It was suggested by the authors that the approach could potentially be generalized to other disease states and immunological phenotypes. In vitro tests confirmed that a few of the cytomegalovirus-associated TCR beta chains recognize cytomegalovirus antigens. The study listed 150 to 200 TCR beta chains as associated with cytomegalovirus. According to a later analysis, most CMV-associated TCR beta chains appeared to be HLA-restricted, and the HLA associations seemed to be driven largely by CMV exposure. In an earlier analysis of some 550 of the donors, most TCR beta V segments were observed in productive rearrangements about 87% or about 30% of the time, broadly matching IMGT annotations. The 87-base-pair reads could not distinguish some IMGT-functional V segments, including TRBV6-2 and TRBV6-3, so those segments were excluded. A later analysis found that TCR association rates varied across HLA loci, with DRB1 alleles showing the most associated TCRs and HLA-C alleles the fewest. An association between a missense DCLRE1C variant and V-gene and J-gene trimming of TCR beta chains was found in a later genetic analysis and replicated in an independent cohort. Because counts were too low, some 17 rarely observed V segments, including chromosome 9 orphons, were excluded from the earlier analysis of around 640 of the donors.

Deletion took 1 base off V and 0 bases off J, with a span of 17 bases between the germline ends. The CDR3, from cysteine to phenylalanine, totals 18 residues. Left in the record is the CDR3 DNA by itself, 54 bases read in frame from the first base. In the germline V gene, CDR1 corresponds to LGHNA and CDR2 to YSLEER. Regarding this clone: It lacks a known antigen. No much larger clonotype is one base removed from it; base qualities were not supplied.

The cohort consisted of 600 to 750 healthy bone marrow donors. At the time of sampling, every cohort member was nominally healthy, though immune exposures that went unrecorded were likely present. The donor was CMV seropositive and belonged to the group of 250 to 300 seropositive cohort members. Every donor gave a peripheral blood sample, and the peripheral blood mononuclear cells from that sample were used for TCR beta sequencing. The Qiagen DNeasy Blood Extraction Kit was used to extract genomic DNA from the blood cell samples. Libraries were built with the immunoSEQ multiplex PCR assay. A mixture of 60 forward primers for TCR Vbeta segments and 13 reverse primers for TCR Jbeta segments was used in the multiplex PCR. Amplification of the CDR3 region of rearranged TCR beta genes was performed with a multiplex PCR assay on genomic DNA. Amplified TCR beta libraries were sequenced as 87-base-pair reads on the Illumina HiSeq System. On the authors' methods: Across the 500 to 700 repertoires, a later analysis counted roughly 84 million unique TCR beta chains, 9.5 million to 13 million of which were shared by at least two donors. A nearest-neighbor algorithm error-corrected the raw reads and collapsed the reads into unique sequences, merging closely related sequences to remove PCR and sequencing errors. V, D and J gene segments were assigned by aligning CDR3 sequences to IMGT reference sequences. Each retained sequence needed at least a six-nucleotide match to both a V gene segment and a J gene segment. A rearrangement was called productive if the CDR3 had no stop codons and remained in frame with V and J, and every other rearrangement was called non-productive. CDR3 was defined by IMGT convention, running from the second conserved V-encoded cysteine to the conserved J-encoded phenylalanine. The earlier analysis of more than 450 of the donors excluded sequences that lacked an unambiguous match to a single V gene segment. An earlier analysis of 450 to 650 of the donors called V segments functional above 56.7% productive rearrangements and segregating when the between-donor standard deviation exceeded 5%. A statistical classification framework was built for diagnosing cytomegalovirus status from the catalog of TCR beta chain sequences. A later analysis assigned V and J genes by comparing TCR nucleotide sequences with IMGT/GENE-DB human TR gene sequences. Using the TCRdist pipeline, a later analysis assigned CDR3 sequences along with most-parsimonious VDJ recombination scenarios. In a later analysis, each TCR beta chain was defined by its CDR3 amino acid sequence together with its V-gene family, and reads lacking a unique V-gene family were excluded. To address suspected cross-contamination and a sequencing artifact, a later analysis removed under 600 highly shared, low-generation-probability nucleotide sequences. In a later analysis, a clonal expansion index was calculated for each public chain from normalized within-repertoire ranks of inferred template counts. A later analysis computed generation probabilities with a VDJ recombination model fitted to out-of-frame rearrangements, and checked the results against IGoR. In a later analysis, hypergeometric tests were used to score TCR-TCR, TCR-HLA and TCR-CMV co-occurrence, with a repertoire-size bias correction applied to TCR pairs. A later analysis estimated false discovery rates by permuting HLA or CMV assignments 20 times. In a later analysis, co-occurring TCRs were grouped using DBSCAN, and TCRdist sequence similarity was added for clustering within HLA-allele-positive subsets. Repertoires with fewer than 30,000 or more than 120,000 public chains were left out of co-occurrence clustering, as were a few repertoires with anomalous nucleotide sharing. As stored in TCRdb, this immuneACCESS dataset retains in-frame rearrangements with V and J assigned. A fraction of the clones does not appear; measured against another copy, unresolved V genes explain less than half of the discrepancy, and the remainder lacks a known reason. V and J calls and clone size are those listed in that table; D and trimming were worked out from the DNA. This sample lists some 150,000 clones; 81% were detected once. The top ten hold roughly 4.9% of the sample.

Sequencing used PBMCs. The chain is encoded by TRBV4-3 joined to TRBJ2-3; the best D guess is TRBD2, with 5 bases matching. This clonotype was sampled from a young woman in good health and CMV-seropositive. For the CDR3, the sequence is CASSQVDTEGESTDTQYF. The nucleotide sequence reads TGCGCCAGCAGCCAAGTAGACACCGAGGGTGAAAGCACAGATACGCAGTATTTT.